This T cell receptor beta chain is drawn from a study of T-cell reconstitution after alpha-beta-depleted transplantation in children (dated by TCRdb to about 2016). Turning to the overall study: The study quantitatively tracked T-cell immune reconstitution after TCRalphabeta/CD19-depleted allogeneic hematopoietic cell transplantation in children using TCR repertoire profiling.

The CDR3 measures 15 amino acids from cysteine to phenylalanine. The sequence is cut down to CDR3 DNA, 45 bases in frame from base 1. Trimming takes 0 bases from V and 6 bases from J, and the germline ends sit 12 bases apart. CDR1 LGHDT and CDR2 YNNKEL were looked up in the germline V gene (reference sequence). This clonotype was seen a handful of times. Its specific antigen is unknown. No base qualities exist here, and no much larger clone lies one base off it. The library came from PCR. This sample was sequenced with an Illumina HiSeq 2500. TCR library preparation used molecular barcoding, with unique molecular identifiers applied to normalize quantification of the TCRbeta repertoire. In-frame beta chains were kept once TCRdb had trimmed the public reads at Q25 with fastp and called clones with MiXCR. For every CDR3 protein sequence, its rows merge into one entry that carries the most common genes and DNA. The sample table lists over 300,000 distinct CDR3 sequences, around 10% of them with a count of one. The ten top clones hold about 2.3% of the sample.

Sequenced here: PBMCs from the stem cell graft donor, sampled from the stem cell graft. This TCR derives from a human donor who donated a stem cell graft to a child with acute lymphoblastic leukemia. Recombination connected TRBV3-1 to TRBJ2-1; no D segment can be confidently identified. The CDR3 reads CASSQESFGLNEQFF. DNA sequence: TGTGCCAGCAGCCAAGAATCATTCGGGCTCAATGAGCAGTTCTTC.